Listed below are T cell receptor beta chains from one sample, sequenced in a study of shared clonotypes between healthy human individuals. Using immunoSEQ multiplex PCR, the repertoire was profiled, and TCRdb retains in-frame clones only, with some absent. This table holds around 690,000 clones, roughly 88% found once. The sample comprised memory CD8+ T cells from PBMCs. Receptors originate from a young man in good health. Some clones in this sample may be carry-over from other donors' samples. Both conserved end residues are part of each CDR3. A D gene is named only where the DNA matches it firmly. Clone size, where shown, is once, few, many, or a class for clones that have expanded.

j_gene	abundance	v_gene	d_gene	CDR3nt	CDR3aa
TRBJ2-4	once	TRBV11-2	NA	TGTGCCAGCAGCTCCACCTCGGCCAAAAACATTCAGTACTTC	CASSSTSAKNIQYF
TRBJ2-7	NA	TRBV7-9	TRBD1	TGTGCCAGCACCTTCCGGGACAGGTTCTACGAGCAGTACTTC	CASTFRDRFYEQYF
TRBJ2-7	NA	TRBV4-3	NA	TGCGCCAGCAGCCAAGATACTAGCTCCTACGAGCAGTACTTC	CASSQDTSSYEQYF
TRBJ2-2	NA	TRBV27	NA	TGTGCCAGCAGTTTCTTCTCCACTCACCGGACCGGGGAGCTGTTTTTT	CASSFFSTHRTGELFF
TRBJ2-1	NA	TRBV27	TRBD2	TGTGCCAGCAGACTAGCGGGGCGCCTGTCAGGGCTCAATGAGCAGTTCTTC	CASRLAGRLSGLNEQFF
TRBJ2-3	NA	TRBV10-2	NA	TGCGCCAGCAGTGTGGTGGGGCTAAGCACAGATACGCAGTATTTT	CASSVVGLSTDTQYF
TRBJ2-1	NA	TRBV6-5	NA	TGTGCCAGCAGCAACTACAGGGCTTACGATGAGCAGTTCTTC	CASSNYRAYDEQFF
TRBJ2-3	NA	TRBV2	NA	TGTGCCACCGGACCCTACACAGATACGCAGTATTTT	CATGPYTDTQYF
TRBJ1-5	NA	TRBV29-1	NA	TGCAGCGTTGGGTCGGCAACAGGCAATCAGCCCCAGCATTTT	CSVGSATGNQPQHF
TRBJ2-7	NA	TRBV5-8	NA	TGTGCCAGCAGCTTTGCTGGGGGCGGCTACGAGCAGTACTTC	CASSFAGGGYEQYF
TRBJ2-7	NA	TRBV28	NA	TGTGCCAGCAGTTCCCCAAACCTTAGCGGTCCTTCCTACGAGCAGTACTTC	CASSSPNLSGPSYEQYF
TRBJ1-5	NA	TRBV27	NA	TGTGCCAGCAGTCCCCAAGGGATACAGCCCCAGCATTTT	CASSPQGIQPQHF
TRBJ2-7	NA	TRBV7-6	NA	TGTGCCAGCAGCTTAGCAGCGGGACAGAGGAGCGGCGAGCAGTACTTC	CASSLAAGQRSGEQYF
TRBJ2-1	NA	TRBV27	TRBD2	TGTGCCAGCAGTCCTACCCGACTAGCGCCTAGCTCCTACAATGAGCAGTTCTTC	CASSPTRLAPSSYNEQFF
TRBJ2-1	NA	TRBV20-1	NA	TGCAGTGCTCGATCTCGCGAGCAGTTCTTC	CSARSREQFF
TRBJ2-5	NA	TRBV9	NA	TGTGCCAGCAGCCCTCTAGGGGAGACCCAGTACTTC	CASSPLGETQYF
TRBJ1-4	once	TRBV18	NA	TGTGCCAGCTCACCACGGGGGGTGGATAATGAAAAACTGTTTTTT	CASSPRGVDNEKLFF
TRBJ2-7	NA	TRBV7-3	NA	TGTGCCAGCAGCCCGGACGACAGGCCCGCCTACGAGCAGTACTTC	CASSPDDRPAYEQYF
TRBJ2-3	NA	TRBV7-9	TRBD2	TGTGCCAGCAGCTTACGACTAGCGCCGATACCTAGCACAGATACGCAGTATTTT	CASSLRLAPIPSTDTQYF
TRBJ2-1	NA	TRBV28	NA	TGTGCCAGCAGTTTAACGGGGGACTCCTACAATGAGCAGTTCTTC	CASSLTGDSYNEQFF
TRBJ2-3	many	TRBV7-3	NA	TGTGCCAGCAGCTTAAATGGTGGGTCGGCTACGCAGTATTTT	CASSLNGGSATQYF
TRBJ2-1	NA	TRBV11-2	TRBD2	TGTGCCAGCAGCTTTAGCGGGAGCCTGTTCTTC	CASSFSGSLFF
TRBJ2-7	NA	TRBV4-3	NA	TGCGCCAGCAGCCAAGATTTTGGGGGAAGCTCCTACGAGCAGTACTTC	CASSQDFGGSSYEQYF
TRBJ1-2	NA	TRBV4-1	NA	TGCGCCAGCAGCCAAGATTTTACGACTAACTATGGCTACACCTTC	CASSQDFTTNYGYTF
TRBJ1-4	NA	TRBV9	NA	TGTGCCAGCAGCTCCCACCCGGAGGCTAATGAAAAACTGTTTTTT	CASSSHPEANEKLFF
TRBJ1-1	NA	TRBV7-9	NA	TGTGCCAGCAGCCCGTTGATCGGACGGAAGAACACTGAAGCTTTCTTT	CASSPLIGRKNTEAFF